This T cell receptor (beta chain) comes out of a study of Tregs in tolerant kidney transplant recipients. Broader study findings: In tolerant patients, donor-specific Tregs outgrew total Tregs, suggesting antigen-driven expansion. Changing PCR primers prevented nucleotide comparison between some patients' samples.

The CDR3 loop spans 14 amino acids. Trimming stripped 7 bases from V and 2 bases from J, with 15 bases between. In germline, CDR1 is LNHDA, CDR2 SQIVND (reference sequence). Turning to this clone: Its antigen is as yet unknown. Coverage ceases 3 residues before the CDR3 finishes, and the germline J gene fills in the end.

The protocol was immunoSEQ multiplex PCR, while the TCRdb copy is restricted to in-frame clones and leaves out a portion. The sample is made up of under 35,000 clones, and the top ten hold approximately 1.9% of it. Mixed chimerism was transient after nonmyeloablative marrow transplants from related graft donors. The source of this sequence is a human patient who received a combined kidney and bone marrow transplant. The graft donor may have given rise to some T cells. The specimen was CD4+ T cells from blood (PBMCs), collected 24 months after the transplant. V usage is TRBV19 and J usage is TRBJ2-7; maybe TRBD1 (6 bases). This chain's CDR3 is CASKPGHGTYEQYF. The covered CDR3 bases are TGTGCCAGTAAACCGGGACACGGCACCTACGAG.